This TCR beta chain was sequenced for a study of response to subunit inactivated influenza vaccine. TCRdb re-analysed the RT-PCR reads in MiXCR, keeping a single row per CDR3 protein. This sample yields about 540,000 distinct CDR3 sequences, of which less than 25% are seen a single time; approximately 3% belongs to the top ten. This CDR3 has 15 amino acids. V was trimmed by 4 bases and J by 2 bases, leaving 15 bases between them. Germline CDR1 reads SGHRS; CDR2 reads YFSETQ. This sample was also put to use in a study of T cells expressing NK-cell markers. That paper notes: UMIs were included in TCR beta cDNA generated by 5'RACE template switching. Sorted CD3+CD56-NKG2C+, CD3+CD56+NKG2C+ and CD3+CD56+NKG2C- T cells supplied the TCR beta repertoires.

The source was CD4+ T cells sorted from PBMCs, collected approximately 12 days after vaccination. The chain links TRBV5-1 to TRBJ1-2; the D is unclear. The sequence came from a man aged 50-59 years who received an inactivated influenza vaccine. The CDR3 loop reads CASSRSPGSNYGYTF. The CDR3 DNA reads as TGCGCCAGCAGCCGAAGTCCCGGCAGCAACTATGGCTACACCTTC.